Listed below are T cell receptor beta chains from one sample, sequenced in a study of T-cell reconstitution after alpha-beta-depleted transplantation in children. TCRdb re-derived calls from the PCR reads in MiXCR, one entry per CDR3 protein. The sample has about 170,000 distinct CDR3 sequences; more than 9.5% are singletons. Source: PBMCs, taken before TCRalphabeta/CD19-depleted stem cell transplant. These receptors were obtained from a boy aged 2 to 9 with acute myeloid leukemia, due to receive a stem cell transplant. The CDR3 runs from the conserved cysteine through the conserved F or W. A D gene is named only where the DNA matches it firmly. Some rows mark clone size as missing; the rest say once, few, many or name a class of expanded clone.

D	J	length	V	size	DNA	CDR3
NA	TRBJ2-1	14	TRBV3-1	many	TGTGCCAGCAGCCCGGGACCAAACTACAATGAGCAGTTCTTC	CASSPGPNYNEQFF
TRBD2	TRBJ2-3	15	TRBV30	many	TGTGCCTGGAGTGTACGGCGGGGGGTTGCAGATACGCAGTATTTT	CAWSVRRGVADTQYF
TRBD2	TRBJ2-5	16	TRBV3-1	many	TGTGCCAGCAGCCAGGTTAGCGGGGGGGAACAAGAGACCCAGTACTTC	CASSQVSGGEQETQYF
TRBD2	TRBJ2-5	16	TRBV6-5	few	TGTGCCAGCAGTTACGGGATAGCGGGAGGGCAAGAGACCCAGTACTTC	CASSYGIAGGQETQYF
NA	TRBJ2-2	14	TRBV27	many	TGTGCCAGCAGTCCGGGACTTTTCACCGGGGAGCTGTTTTTT	CASSPGLFTGELFF
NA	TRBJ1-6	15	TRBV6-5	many	TGTGCCAGCAGTTACTTCCAGGGTGCCAATTCACCCCTCCACTTT	CASSYFQGANSPLHF
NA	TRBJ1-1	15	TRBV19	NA	TGTGCCAGTAGTATCCCCGGATTAAGGGACACTGAAGCTTTCTTT	CASSIPGLRDTEAFF
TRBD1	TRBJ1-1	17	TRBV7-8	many	TGTGCCAGCAGCTTAGGACGATGGACAGGGCTTGGCACTGAAGCTTTCTTT	CASSLGRWTGLGTEAFF
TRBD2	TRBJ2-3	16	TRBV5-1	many	TGCGCCAGCAGCGCCGGGACTAGCGGTTACACAGATACGCAGTATTTT	CASSAGTSGYTDTQYF
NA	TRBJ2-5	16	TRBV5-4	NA	TGTGCCAGCAGCCCCGGGCTGACCTCCTACCAAGAGACCCAGTACTTC	CASSPGLTSYQETQYF
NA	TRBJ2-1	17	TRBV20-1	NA	TGCAGTGCCTCTTCCTTTGACTGGCTAAGCTCCTACAATGAGCAGTTCTTC	CSASSFDWLSSYNEQFF
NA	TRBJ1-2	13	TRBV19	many	TGTGCCAGTAGTATCGATCTGAACTATGGCTACACCTTC	CASSIDLNYGYTF
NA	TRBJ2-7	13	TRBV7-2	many	TGTGCCAGCAGCCTCGAAAGCTCCTACGAGCAGTACTTC	CASSLESSYEQYF
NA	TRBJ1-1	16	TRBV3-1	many	TGTGCCAGCAGCCAAGATCGTGGACAGAGGAACACTGAAGCTTTCTTT	CASSQDRGQRNTEAFF
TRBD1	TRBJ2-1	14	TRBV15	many	TGTGCCACCAAGGGGGAGACAGGGGCGAATGAGCAGTTCTTC	CATKGETGANEQFF
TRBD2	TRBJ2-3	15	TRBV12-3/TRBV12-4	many	TGTGCCAGCAGTTTCGGCAGAGCGGGAGGGGATACGCAGTATTTT	CASSFGRAGGDTQYF
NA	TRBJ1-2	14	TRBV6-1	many	TGTGCCAGCAGTCCACAACACCTACGGGACGGCTACACCTTC	CASSPQHLRDGYTF
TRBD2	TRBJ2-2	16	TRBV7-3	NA	TGTGCCAGCAGCTACAGCGGGGGGCGAATCACCGGGGAGCTGTTTTTT	CASSYSGGRITGELFF
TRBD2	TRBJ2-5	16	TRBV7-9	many	TGTGCCAGCAGCAGGCTAGCGGGGGCCCTGGAGGAGACCCAGTACTTC	CASSRLAGALEETQYF
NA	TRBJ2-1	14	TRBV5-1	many	TGCGCCAGCAGAACATCTACCCCATCAAATGAGCAGTTCTTC	CASRTSTPSNEQFF
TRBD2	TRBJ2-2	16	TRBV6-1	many	TGTGCCAGCAGCACACTAGCGGGAGGTACCACCGGGGAGCTGTTTTTT	CASSTLAGGTTGELFF
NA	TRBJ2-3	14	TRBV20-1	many	TGCAGTGCTACGACTGTTATAAGCACAGATACGCAGTATTTT	CSATTVISTDTQYF
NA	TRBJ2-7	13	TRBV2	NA	TGTGCCAGCAGTGAAGCGCTTTGGGACGAGCAGTACTTC	CASSEALWDEQYF
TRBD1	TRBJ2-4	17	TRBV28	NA	TGTGCCAGCAGGAAACACACAGGGGGCGCTCTGTTGAACATTCAGTACTTC	CASRKHTGGALLNIQYF
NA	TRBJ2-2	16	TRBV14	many	TGTGCCAGCAGCCAAGACAAACCGGGGATCACCGGGGAGCTGTTTTTT	CASSQDKPGITGELFF
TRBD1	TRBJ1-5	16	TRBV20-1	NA	TGCAGTGCTAGAGAGGTACAGGGGCTTGGCAATCAGCCCCAGCATTTT	CSAREVQGLGNQPQHF
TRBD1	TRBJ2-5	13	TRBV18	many	TGTGCCAGCTCAACGGACAGGGGCCAGACCCAGTACTTC	CASSTDRGQTQYF
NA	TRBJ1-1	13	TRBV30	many	TGTGCCTTAGCTATTACAGGGCGGACTGAAGCTTTCTTT	CALAITGRTEAFF
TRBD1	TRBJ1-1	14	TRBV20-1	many	TGCAGTGCTAGAGATCTACGACAGGGGGTTGCTGCTTTCTTT	CSARDLRQGVAAFF
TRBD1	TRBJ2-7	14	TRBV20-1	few	TGCAGTGCTCTGAGAGGGACAGGGTCGGAGGAGCAGTACTTC	CSALRGTGSEEQYF
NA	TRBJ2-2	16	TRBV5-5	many	TGTGCCAGCAGCTTGGCCTCGCAGGGGAACACCGGGGAGCTGTTTTTT	CASSLASQGNTGELFF
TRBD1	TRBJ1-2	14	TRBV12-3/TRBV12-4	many	TGTGCCAGCAGTTCGGACAGGCTAAACTATGGCTACACCTTC	CASSSDRLNYGYTF
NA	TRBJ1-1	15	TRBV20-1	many	TGCAGTGCTCACCTGACAAGGGGACGGAACACTGAAGCTTTCTTT	CSAHLTRGRNTEAFF
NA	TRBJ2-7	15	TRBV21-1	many	TGTGCCAGCCTGGGGGTGAGCGGGAGGAAAAACGAGCAGTACTTC	CASLGVSGRKNEQYF
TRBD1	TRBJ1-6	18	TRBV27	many	TGTGCCAGCAAAAGATCAACAGGGGTTCTGTTCTCTAATTCACCCCTCCACTTT	CASKRSTGVLFSNSPLHF
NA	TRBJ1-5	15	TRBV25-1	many	TGTGCCAGCAGTGAAAGTGGTACCTTGAATCAGCCCCAGCATTTT	CASSESGTLNQPQHF
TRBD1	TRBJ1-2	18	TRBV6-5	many	TGTGCCAGCAGCCTGCCGGGACAGGGCCGTAATCTCCACTATGGCTACACCTTC	CASSLPGQGRNLHYGYTF
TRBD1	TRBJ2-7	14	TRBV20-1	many	TGCAGTGCTTTTCCGGGACAGGGATCCTACGAGCAGTACTTC	CSAFPGQGSYEQYF
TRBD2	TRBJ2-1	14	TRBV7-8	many	TGTGCCAGTGGTAGTCGCGGGAGGGACAATGAGCAGTTCTTC	CASGSRGRDNEQFF
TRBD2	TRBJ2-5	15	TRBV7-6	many	TGTGCCAGCAGCTTTAGACTAGCGGGGCCCGAGACCCAGTACTTC	CASSFRLAGPETQYF
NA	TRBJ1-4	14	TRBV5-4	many	TGTGCCAGCAGCTTACAGGATAGGGATGAAAAACTGTTTTTT	CASSLQDRDEKLFF
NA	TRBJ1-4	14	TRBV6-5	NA	TGTGCCAGCAGTTACTCACAGGGTGGGGAAAAACTGTTTTTT	CASSYSQGGEKLFF
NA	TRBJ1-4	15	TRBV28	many	TGTGCCAGCAGTGAATTCCGGGATCGGTTGGAAAAACTGTTTTTT	CASSEFRDRLEKLFF
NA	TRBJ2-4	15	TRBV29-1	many	TGCAGCGTTGTCAGTGTCTTACGAGCCAAAAACATTCAGTACTTC	CSVVSVLRAKNIQYF
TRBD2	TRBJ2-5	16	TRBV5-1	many	TGCGCCAGCACCACGCGGGGGGGCCTCCCTGAAGAGACCCAGTACTTC	CASTTRGGLPEETQYF
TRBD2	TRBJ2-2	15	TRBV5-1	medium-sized	TGCGCCAGCAGCTTGACTAGCGGGAGCTCCAGGGAGCTGTTTTTT	CASSLTSGSSRELFF
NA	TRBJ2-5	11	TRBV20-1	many	TGCAGTGCTAGCCCCCAAGAGACCCAGTACTTC	CSASPQETQYF
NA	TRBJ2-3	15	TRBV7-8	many	TGTGCCAGCAGCTTACCCAGGGTAATGACAGATACGCAGTATTTT	CASSLPRVMTDTQYF
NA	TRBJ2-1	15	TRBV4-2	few	TGTGCCAGCAGCCGGAGCGGCCCTGACTACAATGAGCAGTTCTTC	CASSRSGPDYNEQFF
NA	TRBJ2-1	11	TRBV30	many	TGTGCCTGGAAAACTACGAACGAGCAGTTCTTC	CAWKTTNEQFF
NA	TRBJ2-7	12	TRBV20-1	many	TGCAGTGCCACAGTTAGCTCCTACGAGCAGTACTTC	CSATVSSYEQYF
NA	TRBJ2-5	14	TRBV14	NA	TGTGCCAGCAGCCAAGCTCAGGCCTGGGAGACCCAGTACTTC	CASSQAQAWETQYF